The 20 T cell receptor beta chains below all came from one sample that was sequenced in a study of neoadjuvant anti-PD-1 for oral cavity cancer. The repertoire was sequenced with immunoSEQ multiplex PCR; TCRdb's copy has only in-frame clones and lacks some. The sample has about 68,000 clones; approximately 81% are singletons. Noted time point: after neoadjuvant nivolumab, at surgical resection. The material sequenced was PBMCs, taken after nivolumab (anti-PD-1) treatment. All receptors derive from a person aged 35-79 years with oral cavity squamous cell carcinoma.

This clone was seen a handful of times. This chain joins TRBV27 and TRBJ2-5, with D possibly matching TRBD1 (5 bases). The germline CDR1 and CDR2 sequences are MNHEY and SMNVEV (reference sequence). The V end lost 6 bases, the J end lost 4 bases, and 12 bases lay between the germline ends. CDR3 length equals 13 residues. The CDR3 sequence: CASSLGVRETQYF. CDR3 in DNA: TGTGCCAGCAGCCTAGGGGTGCGAGAGACCCAGTACTTC.

The table lists this clone with a few counts. This chain uses TRBV7-2 with TRBJ2-1; 7 bases map to TRBD2. The V gene end was trimmed by 1 base and the J gene end by 8 bases; junction bases not matched to a gene: 8. Germline assignment: CDR1 SGHTA and CDR2 FQGNSA. The CDR3 is 15 amino acids. The CDR3 reads CASSLGAGEGYEQFF. The CDR3 nucleotides read TGTGCCAGCAGCTTAGGGGCGGGAGAAGGGTATGAGCAGTTCTTC.

J is TRBJ1-2 and V is TRBV9; 7 positions agree with TRBD1. Losses at the gene ends were 3 bases for V and 4 bases for J; bases not matched to a gene: 3. This CDR3 has 13 residues. CDR1 and CDR2 from the germline V gene are SGDLS and YYNGEE. DNA of the CDR3: TGTGCCAGCAGCGCGGACAGGACCTATGGCTACACCTTC. Protein sequence: CASSADRTYGYTF.

The V and J genes are TRBV20-1 and TRBJ2-3, with no clear D. Germline values: CDR1 DFQATT, CDR2 SNEGSKA (reference sequence). V was pared by 5 bases and J by 6 bases, with 9 bases between. The CDR3 spans 11 residues. The CDR3 nucleotides read TGCAGTGCTTCTACCCGGGATACGCAGTATTTT. It translates to CSASTRDTQYF.

V is TRBV19 and J is TRBJ2-7; 13 positions agree with TRBD2. Germline V gene lookup returns CDR1 LNHDA and CDR2 SQIVND (reference sequence). J was trimmed by 7 bases and V by 0 bases; bases with no gene match: 18. The CDR3 spans 20 residues. As DNA, the CDR3 is TGTGCCAGTAGTATAGATCATACAGGACGGCCGGGGACTAGCGGGAAAGAGCAGTACTTC. It codes for CASSIDHTGRPGTSGKEQYF.

This sequence joins TRBV25-1 and TRBJ2-5; 10 bases are a match to TRBD2. V lost 8 bases and J lost 6; bases outside the gene matches: 9. CDR1 MGHDK and CDR2 SYGVNS come from the germline V gene. There are 14 residues in the CDR3. The CDR3 spells CASGSGRARKTQYF. Here the CDR3 DNA reads TGTGCCAGCGGGAGCGGGAGGGCTAGGAAGACCCAGTACTTC. Complete variable domain (other parts from reference TRBV25-1 and TRBJ2-5): EADIYQTPRYLVIGTGKKITLECSQTMGHDKMYWYQQDPGMELHLIHYSYGVNSTEKGDLSSESTVSRIRTEHFPLTLESARPSHTSQYLCASGSGRARKTQYFGPGTRLLVL.

The chain links TRBV11-2 to TRBJ2-6, with TRBD2 identical over 7 bases. Germline values: CDR1 SGHAT, CDR2 FQNNGV. CDR3 size: 17 residues. J was trimmed by 2 bases and V by 5 bases; bases with no gene match: 9. The CDR3 region is CASSGGEGMAGANVLTF. CDR3 bases: TGTGCCAGCAGCGGGGGGGAAGGGATGGCTGGGGCCAACGTCCTGACTTTC.

V is TRBV7-9 and J is TRBJ2-7; 7 bases match TRBD1. The CDR3 loop spans 15 amino acids. Trimming removed 1 base from V and 6 bases from J; junction bases left unmatched: 9. The germline gives CDR1 SEHNR, CDR2 FQNEAQ (reference sequence). The CDR3 DNA reads TGTGCCAGCAGCTTAGTAACACAGGGGAGCGGCGAGCAGTACTTC. Protein sequence: CASSLVTQGSGEQYF.

This clone was picked up a small number of times. J is TRBJ2-7 and V is TRBV10-2; 9 bases line up with TRBD2. Germline CDR1 WSHSY, CDR2 SAAADI. The CDR3 sequence is 14 residues long. V shed 3 bases and J 4 bases; nucleotides not matched to a gene: 4. The chain's CDR3 is CASSEGREGYEQYF. CDR3 sequence (DNA): TGCGCCAGCAGTGAAGGGCGGGAGGGTTACGAGCAGTACTTC.

J is TRBJ2-2 and V is TRBV15, with D possibly being TRBD2 (5 bases). The germline V and J ends were trimmed by 1 base and 9 bases, with 15 bases remaining between them. The CDR3 is 15 amino acids. Germline CDR1 reads LNHNV; CDR2 reads YYDKDF (reference sequence). The DNA for the CDR3 is TGTGCCACCAGCAGAGGAGGCGGGTCAATCAGGGAGCTGTTTTTT. Translation: CATSRGGGSIRELFF.

The chain uses TRBV2 and TRBJ2-7; TRBD2 might be the D (6 bases). This CDR3 region has 15 residues. Trimming left V 0 bases short and J 0 bases short, with 9 bases between. Germline lookup yields CDR1 SNHLY and CDR2 FYNNEI. CDR3 in DNA: TGTGCCAGCAGTGAAGCTCCGGGACTCTCCTACGAGCAGTACTTC. This codes for CASSEAPGLSYEQYF.

The chain couples TRBV30 to TRBJ2-1; the match to TRBD2 covers 8 bases. The trim removed 2 bases at V and 0 bases at J, leaving 6 bases unmatched. The germline gives CDR1 GTSNPN, CDR2 SVGIG (reference sequence). The CDR3 loop spans 16 amino acids. CDR3 nucleotide sequence: TGTGCCTGGAGTCTAGCGGGCCTCTCCTCCTACAATGAGCAGTTCTTC. It specifies CAWSLAGLSSYNEQFF.

V is TRBV29-1 and J is TRBJ1-2; tentative D call: TRBD1 (5 bases). In germline, CDR1 is SQVTM, CDR2 ANQGSEA. V dropped 1 base and J dropped 8 bases, with 14 bases sitting between them. This CDR3 is built from 13 residues. CDR3 region: CSVEAGRWGGYTF. The CDR3 coding sequence is TGCAGCGTTGAAGCGGGACGGTGGGGGGGCTACACCTTC.

This chain uses TRBV29-1 with TRBJ1-1; weak D call: TRBD1 (6 bases). CDR1 and CDR2 from the germline V gene are SQVTM and ANQGSEA. The CDR3 spans 13 residues. V lost 3 bases and J 5 bases, leaving 13 bases between the germline ends. The CDR3 DNA sequence: TGCAGCGTTGATGGAGGGGGGGGGACTGAAGCTTTCTTT. Its translation: CSVDGGGGTEAFF.

This chain links TRBV28 with TRBJ2-3, with 8 bases that match TRBD2. V shed 0 bases and J 4 bases; nucleotides not matched to a gene: 6. CDR1 MDHEN and CDR2 SYDVKM come from the germline V gene. The CDR3 covers 16 residues. Written as DNA, the CDR3 is TGTGCCAGCAGTTTATGGCGGGAGGCCCCCGCAGATACGCAGTATTTT. This codes for CASSLWREAPADTQYF.

J is TRBJ2-5 and V is TRBV29-1; tentatively, D is TRBD1 or TRBD2 (5 bases each). Germline CDR1 reads SQVTM; CDR2 reads ANQGSEA. CDR3 size: 15 residues. V gave up 0 bases and J gave up 5 bases, with 16 bases separating them. The CDR3 region has the DNA TGCAGCGTTGAAGATCTGGGGGAGCACGGGGAGACCCAGTACTTC. Translating gives CSVEDLGEHGETQYF.

This CDR3 reads CASSPLGQGTDTQYF. CDR3 coding DNA: TGTGCCAGCAGCCCTCTTGGACAGGGCACAGATACGCAGTATTTT. The rearrangement joins TRBV14 to TRBJ2-3; 7 bases map to TRBD1. The CDR3 is 15 amino acids. CDR1 is SGHDN and CDR2 is FVKESK in the germline V gene. The J segment lost 1 base and the V segment lost 4 bases, leaving 5 bases of the junction unmatched.

This chain links TRBV11-2 with TRBJ1-4, with D uncertain. Germline CDR1 SGHAT, CDR2 FQNNGV. This CDR3 is 13 amino acids long. Trimming removed 3 bases at V and 8 bases at J, with 10 bases between. This chain's CDR3 is CASSLILGEKLFF. In DNA, the CDR3 is TGTGCCAGCAGCTTGATTTTGGGGGAAAAACTGTTTTTT. Based on the CDR3 plus reference TRBV11-2 and TRBJ1-4, the full variable domain is EAGVAQSPRYKIIEKRQSVAFWCNPISGHATLYWYQQILGQGPKLLIQFQNNGVVDDSQLPKDRFSAERLKGVDSTLKIQPAKLEDSAVYLCASSLILGEKLFFGSGTQLSVL.

V and J are TRBV14 and TRBJ1-2; D unclear. The CDR3 spans 15 residues. Trimming cost V 1 base and J 4 bases, with 13 bases left between them. Germline loops: CDR1 SGHDN, CDR2 FVKESK. The CDR3 spells CASSQGAGLGYGYTF. The CDR3 DNA sequence: TGTGCCAGCAGCCAAGGCGCGGGCTTGGGCTATGGCTACACCTTC. Full variable domain (remainder filled in from reference TRBV14 and TRBJ1-2): EAGVTQFPSHSVIEKGQTVTLRCDPISGHDNLYWYRRVMGKEIKFLLHFVKESKQDESGMPNNRFLAERTGGTYSTLKVQPAELEDSGVYFCASSQGAGLGYGYTFGSGTRLTVV.

The chain is built from TRBV5-1 and TRBJ2-1, with unresolved D. Trimming removed 3 bases at V and 6 bases at J, with 13 bases between. This CDR3 is built from 14 residues. In germline, CDR1 is SGHRS, CDR2 YFSETQ. The CDR3 DNA sequence: TGCGCCAGCAGCTCGCAGGATGGCTTCAATGAGCAGTTCTTC. It specifies CASSSQDGFNEQFF.